This T cell receptor (beta chain) originates from a study of cytomegalovirus exposure and HLA in healthy donors. Primers for the PCR totalled 60 Vbeta and 13 Jbeta. Profiled with immunoSEQ multiplex PCR; TCRdb holds only in-frame clones, not every one. The table has more than 80,000 clones, approximately 75% seen once. Points from the study as a whole: Analyzed later, most CMV-associated TCR beta chains appeared HLA-restricted. The productive fraction for most TCR beta V segments was about 90% or about 30% in an earlier analysis.

V shed 0 bases and J shed 8 bases, with 11 bases lying between them. CDR3 size: 14 residues. CDR1 and CDR2 from the germline V gene are SGHRS and YFSETQ. This clone was found a few times. The target antigen is unknown. This sequence originates from a female donor in good health and CMV-seropositive. The chain is built from TRBV5-1 and TRBJ1-4; weak D call: TRBD1 (6 bases). The material sequenced was PBMCs. CDR3 DNA: TGCGCCAGCAGCTTGGCACAGGGCGGGGAAAAACTGTTTTTT. This translates into CASSLAQGGEKLFF.